This T cell receptor beta chain is drawn from a study of early stage breast cancer tumors. Study-level information: ER+/PR+/HER2- status applied to about 75% of the 16 invasive breast tumors. Each sample averaged approximately 9.6-fold read coverage.

This clone occurred a few times. Its cognate antigen is unknown. V was pared by 5 bases and J by 6 bases, with 6 bases between. CDR1 and CDR2 (germline): MNHNS, SASEGT. The CDR3 spans 11 residues. The study's findings and limits: Compared with adjacent normal breast, tumors showed about 2.4-fold denser, more clonal T cells. In most of the 16 patients, blood comparison separated tumor from normal breast.

Libraries were prepared by immunoSEQ multiplex PCR; TCRdb keeps only in-frame clonotypes and omits some of them. In the table there are 55,000 to 70,000 clones, 80% of which are singletons. The sample comprised blood. The V call is TRBV6-1, the J call TRBJ2-3, with no clear D. The TCR was taken from a person in their 40s with breast cancer. In DNA, the CDR3 is TGTGCCAGCAGTCTCCGGGATACGCAGTATTTT. Translation: CASSLRDTQYF.